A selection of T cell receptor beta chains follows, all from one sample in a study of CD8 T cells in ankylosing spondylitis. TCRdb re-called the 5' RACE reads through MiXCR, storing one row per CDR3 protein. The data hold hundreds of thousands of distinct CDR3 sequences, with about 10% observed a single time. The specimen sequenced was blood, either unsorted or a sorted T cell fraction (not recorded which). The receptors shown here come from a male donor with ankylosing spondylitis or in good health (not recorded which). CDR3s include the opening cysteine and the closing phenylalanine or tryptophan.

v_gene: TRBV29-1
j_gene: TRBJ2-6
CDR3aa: CSVRAISGANVLTF

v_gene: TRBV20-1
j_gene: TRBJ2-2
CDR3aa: CRAPISGTGELFF

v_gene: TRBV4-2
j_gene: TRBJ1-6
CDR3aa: CASSQAQRNDSPLHF

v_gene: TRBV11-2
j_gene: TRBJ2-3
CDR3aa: CASSSPSDRVASALTDTQYF

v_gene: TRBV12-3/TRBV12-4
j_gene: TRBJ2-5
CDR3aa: CASSDLGGKETQYF

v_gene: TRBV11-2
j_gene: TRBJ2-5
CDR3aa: CASSLWDTSQETQYF

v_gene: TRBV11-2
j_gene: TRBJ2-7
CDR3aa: CASSLYADEQYF

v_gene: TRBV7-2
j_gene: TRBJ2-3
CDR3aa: CASSLGVAGERADTQYF

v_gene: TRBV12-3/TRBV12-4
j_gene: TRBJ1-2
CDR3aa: CASRATRPQGGYTF

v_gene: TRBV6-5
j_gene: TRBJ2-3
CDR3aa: CASSESDTQYF

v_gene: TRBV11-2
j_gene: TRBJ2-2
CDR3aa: CASSLVSGGAVGSHTGELFF

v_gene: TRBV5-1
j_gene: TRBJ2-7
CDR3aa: CASSLAGTPSKEQYF

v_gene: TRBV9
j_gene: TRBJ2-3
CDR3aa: CASSKGQVRPDTQYF

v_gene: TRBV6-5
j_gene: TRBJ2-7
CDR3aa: CASSYGVSYEQYF

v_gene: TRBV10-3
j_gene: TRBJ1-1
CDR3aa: CAISVKVNTEAFF

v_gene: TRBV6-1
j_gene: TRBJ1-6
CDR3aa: CASSPSRQRDNSPLHF

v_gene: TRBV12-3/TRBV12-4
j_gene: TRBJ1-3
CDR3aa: CACPRGLAGNTIYF

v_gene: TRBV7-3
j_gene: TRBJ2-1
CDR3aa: CASSPRANNEQFF

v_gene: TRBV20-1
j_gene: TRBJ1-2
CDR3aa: CSASPLGETANYGYTF

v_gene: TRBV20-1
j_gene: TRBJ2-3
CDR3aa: CSARAGGGTDTQYF

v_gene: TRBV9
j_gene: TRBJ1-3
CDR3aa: CASNPGTGSYSGNTIYF

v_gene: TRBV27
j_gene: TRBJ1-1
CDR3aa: CASSPRGGGPNTEAFF

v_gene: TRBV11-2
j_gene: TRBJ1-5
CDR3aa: CASSLRTGTSSGPQHF

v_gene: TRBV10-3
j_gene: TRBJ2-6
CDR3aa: CAISRGQGVRSGANVLTF

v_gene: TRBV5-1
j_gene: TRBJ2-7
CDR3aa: CASSLEVRDGRTFSSYEQYF